The 9 T cell receptor beta chains below were found in one sample sequenced in a study of blood T cell repertoires in COVID-19. TCRdb's table, derived via immunoSEQ multiplex PCR, lists solely in-frame clones and lacks some. This sample yields some 130,000 clones, of which around 88% are seen a single time; approximately 10% belongs to the top ten. What was sequenced was peripheral blood. The source of these receptors is a man in his fifties or sixties with acute or convalescent COVID-19.

This clone has only one observation. The chain is built from TRBV6-6 and TRBJ2-7, with 7 positions matching TRBD1. V lost 2 bases to trimming and J lost 6 bases; unmatched junction nucleotides: 7. Germline CDR1 and CDR2: MNHNY and SVGAGI (reference sequence). This CDR3 has 14 residues. The CDR3 DNA is TGTGCCAGCAGTTACCGAACAGGGGCAGGCGAGCAGTACTTC. Amino acids: CASSYRTGAGEQYF.

This rearrangement joins TRBV15 to TRBJ2-3; tentatively, D is TRBD1 (6 bases). Trimming left V 3 bases short and J 6 bases short, with 16 bases between. The CDR3 has 15 residues. The germline CDR1 and CDR2 sequences are LNHNV and YYDKDF (reference sequence). Written as DNA, the CDR3 is TGTGCCACCAGCAGGGAACGAGGGGGTCCCGATACGCAGTATTTT. Amino acids: CATSRERGGPDTQYF.

This clone was seen more than once but under ten times. The same CDR3 also results from other DNA sequences found in this sample. CDR3 sequence: CASSFGQGDGYTF. For the CDR3, the DNA is TGTGCCAGCAGCTTTGGACAGGGAGATGGCTACACCTTC. The V call is TRBV5-6, the J call TRBJ1-2; the match to TRBD1 covers 8 bases. Germline CDR1 is SGHDT and CDR2 is YYEEEE. The V gene end was trimmed by 2 bases and the J gene end by 6 bases; junction bases not matched to a gene: 3. This CDR3 is built from 13 residues. Full variable domain (outside the CDR3, taken from reference TRBV5-6 and TRBJ1-2): DAGVTQSPTHLIKTRGQQVTLRCSPKSGHDTVSWYQQALGQGPQFIFQYYEEEERQRGNFPDRFSGHQFPNYSSELNVNALLLGDSALYLCASSFGQGDGYTFGSGTRLTVV.

DNA for the CDR3: TGCGCCAGCAGCCTTGAAGAGCCCTCTGGAAACACCATATATTTT. Translation gives CASSLEEPSGNTIYF. The chain employs TRBV4-1 and TRBJ1-3; D is ambiguous. The V gene's germline CDR1 is MGHRA and CDR2 YSYEKL. Trimming removed 4 bases from V and 0 bases from J, with 10 bases in between. The CDR3 length is 15 residues.

Here the CDR3 reads CASLLAGEETQYF. The CDR3 DNA follows: TGCGCCAGCCTACTAGCGGGAGAAGAGACCCAGTACTTC. V is TRBV10-2 and J is TRBJ2-5; TRBD2 matches at 11 bases. Trimming cost V 8 bases and J 3 bases; bases outside gene matches: 2. Germline CDR1 WSHSY, CDR2 SAAADI. The CDR3 spans 13 residues.

This rearrangement joins TRBV9 to TRBJ2-1, with TRBD2 matching 9 bases. The CDR3 covers 15 residues. Germline CDR1 SGDLS, CDR2 YYNGEE. After removal of 2 bases from V and 6 bases from J, the junction contained 6 bases not matched to a gene. This CDR3 reads CASSVSGSTINEQFF. CDR3 DNA sequence: TGTGCCAGCAGCGTTAGCGGGAGTACTATCAATGAGCAGTTCTTC.

With respect to this clone: Additional DNA sequences in this sample encode the identical CDR3. CDR3 sequence reads: CASRGQDNTEAFF. The CDR3 DNA follows: TGCGCCAGCAGGGGACAGGATAACACTGAAGCTTTCTTT. The rearrangement joins TRBV5-1 to TRBJ1-1; 8 bases fit TRBD1. The V segment lost 5 bases and the J segment 2 bases; nucleotides outside the gene matches: 2. Germline V lookup: CDR1 SGHRS, CDR2 YFSETQ. The CDR3 spans 13 residues.

The J gene is TRBJ2-7, the V gene TRBV2, with 10 bases identical to TRBD1. The trim removed 4 bases at V and 4 bases at J, leaving 4 bases unmatched. The CDR3 spans 14 residues. CDR1 is SNHLY and CDR2 is FYNNEI in the germline V gene. The CDR3 region is CASSGQGARYEQYF. The CDR3 coding sequence is TGTGCCAGCAGTGGACAGGGGGCAAGGTACGAGCAGTACTTC.

The chain recombines TRBV15 with TRBJ2-3; 8 bases fit TRBD2. Trimming took 6 bases from V and 1 from J; bases not matched to a gene: 9. Germline V CDR1 and CDR2: LNHNV, YYDKDF (reference sequence). The CDR3 spans 16 residues. CDR3 sequence reads: CATSWTSPPRTDTQYF. CDR3 sequence (DNA): TGTGCCACCAGTTGGACTAGCCCTCCCCGCACAGATACGCAGTATTTT.